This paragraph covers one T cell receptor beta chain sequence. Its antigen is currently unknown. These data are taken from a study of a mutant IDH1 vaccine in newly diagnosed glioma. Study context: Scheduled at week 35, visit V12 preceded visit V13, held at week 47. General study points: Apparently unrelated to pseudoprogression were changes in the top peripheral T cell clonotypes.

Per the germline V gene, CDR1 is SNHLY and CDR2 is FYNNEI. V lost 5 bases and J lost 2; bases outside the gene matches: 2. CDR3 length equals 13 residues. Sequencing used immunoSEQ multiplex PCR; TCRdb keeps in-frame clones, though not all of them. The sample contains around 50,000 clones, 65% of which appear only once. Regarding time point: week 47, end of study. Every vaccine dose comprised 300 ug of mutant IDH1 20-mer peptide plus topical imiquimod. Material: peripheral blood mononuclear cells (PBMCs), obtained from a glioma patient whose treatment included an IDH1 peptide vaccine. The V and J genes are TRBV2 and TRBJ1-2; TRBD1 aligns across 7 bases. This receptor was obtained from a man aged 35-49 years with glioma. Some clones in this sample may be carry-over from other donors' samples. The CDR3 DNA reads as TGTGCCAGCAGTTCACAGGGGAACTATGGCTACACCTTC. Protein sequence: CASSSQGNYGYTF.